The 20 T cell receptor beta chains listed next were all sequenced from one sample in a study of type 1 regulatory T cells. The antigens for these receptors are not known. Whole-study findings and limits: Compared with non-Tr1 cells, Tr1 cells showed a narrower TCR repertoire.

TCRdb re-called the reads through MiXCR, storing one row per CDR3 protein. The sample lists approximately 77,000 distinct CDR3 sequences, under 25% seen once, with 7.5% to 8.5% in the top ten. Sequenced: cultured type 1 regulatory T (Tr1) cells, either the whole culture or a sorted fraction (not recorded which). The receptor set was obtained from a human donor in good health.

This clonotype was detected only a few times. V gene TRBV11-2 combines with J gene TRBJ1-1; D gene ambiguous. The CDR3 totals 13 residues. Germline lookup yields CDR1 SGHAT and CDR2 FQNNGV. V lost 1 base and J lost 3, with 6 bases in between. The CDR3 bases are TGTGCCAGCAGCTTAGGTTCCTACACTGAAGCTTTCTTT. Protein sequence: CASSLGSYTEAFF.

The chain links TRBV5-8 to TRBJ2-1, with D possibly matching TRBD2 (5 bases). The V end lost 0 bases, the J end lost 2 bases, and 18 bases lay between the germline ends. The CDR3 loop spans 18 amino acids. Per germline, CDR1 SGHTS and CDR2 YDEGEE. CDR3 sequence reads: CASSLVLDLIDAYNEQFF. CDR3 DNA: TGTGCCAGCAGCTTGGTGTTGGACTTGATAGATGCCTACAATGAGCAGTTCTTC. The variable domain in full, completed from reference TRBV5-8 and TRBJ2-1, reads EAGVTQSPTHLIKTRGQQATLRCSPISGHTSVYWYQQALGLGLQFLLWYDEGEERNRGNFPPRFSGRQFPNYSSELNVNALELEDSALYLCASSLVLDLIDAYNEQFFGPGTRLTVL.

This clonotype has a handful of counts. This rearrangement joins TRBV28 to TRBJ2-7, with 7 bases that match TRBD1. The germline gives CDR1 MDHEN, CDR2 SYDVKM. V lost 7 bases, J lost 3 bases, and 9 bases stayed unmatched. The CDR3 has 14 residues. CDR3 sequence reads: CASNQLGGLYEQYF. DNA of the CDR3: TGTGCCAGCAACCAACTAGGGGGCCTCTACGAGCAGTACTTC.

The rearrangement uses TRBV3-1 and TRBJ2-1; maybe TRBD2 (6 bases). The germline V gene encodes CDR1 LGHDT and CDR2 YNNKEL (reference sequence). The ends were cut back, 3 bases at V and 3 bases at J, with 18 bases in the middle. CDR3 length: 17 amino acids. In DNA, the CDR3 is TGTGCCAGCAGCCAGCCGATTAGCGGCACCCTCTACAATGAGCAGTTCTTC. Translated: CASSQPISGTLYNEQFF.

In this sample, this clonotype turned up a few times. The J gene is TRBJ2-7, the V gene TRBV5-1; D remains unclear. V dropped 4 bases and J dropped 2 bases, with 13 bases sitting between them. Germline lookup yields CDR1 SGHRS and CDR2 YFSETQ. The CDR3 runs 14 residues. The CDR3 protein is CASSITGSPYEQYF. CDR3 DNA: TGCGCCAGCAGCATTACCGGGTCACCCTACGAGCAGTACTTC. Looking up the rest from reference TRBV5-1 and TRBJ2-7 gives the full variable domain: KAGVTQTPRYLIKTRGQQVTLSCSPISGHRSVSWYQQTPGQGLQFLFEYFSETQRNKGNFPGRFSGRQFSNSRSEMNVSTLELGDSALYLCASSITGSPYEQYFGPGTRLTVT.

Ten or more counts support this clonotype. The chain is built from TRBV20-1 and TRBJ2-1; TRBD2 matches 8 bases. Germline V gene sequence: CDR1 DFQATT, CDR2 SNEGSKA (reference sequence). The V gene end was trimmed by 6 bases and the J gene end by 8 bases; junction bases not matched to a gene: 15. The CDR3 extends over 15 amino acids. The CDR3 DNA follows: TGCAGTGCCTACCCCGGGGTAGCGGGAAGGGATGAGCAGTTCTTC. This encodes CSAYPGVAGRDEQFF.

The table lists this clonotype with a few counts. This chain connects TRBV5-1 to TRBJ2-5; the D gene is possibly TRBD2 (5 bases). From germline, CDR1 is SGHRS and CDR2 YFSETQ. The CDR3 spans 13 residues. Trimming took off 3 bases at V and 5 bases at J, with 11 bases between the two ends. This CDR3 is CASSSSSRETQYF. As DNA, the CDR3 is TGCGCCAGCAGCTCTTCTAGCAGGGAGACCCAGTACTTC.

This clonotype was observed at least ten times. The V and J genes are TRBV5-1 and TRBJ2-7; 8 bases fit TRBD1. CDR3 length: 15 amino acids. Germline values: CDR1 SGHRS, CDR2 YFSETQ. Germline trimming cut 0 bases from V and 5 bases from J; bases unmatched to any gene: 7. The CDR3 is CASSLEQGVINEQYF. As DNA, the CDR3 is TGCGCCAGCAGCTTGGAACAGGGGGTGATAAACGAGCAGTACTTC. Full variable domain (outside the CDR3, taken from reference TRBV5-1 and TRBJ2-7): KAGVTQTPRYLIKTRGQQVTLSCSPISGHRSVSWYQQTPGQGLQFLFEYFSETQRNKGNFPGRFSGRQFSNSRSEMNVSTLELGDSALYLCASSLEQGVINEQYFGPGTRLTVT.

The sample holds one count of this clonotype. The rearrangement links TRBV5-1 to TRBJ2-5; D is perhaps TRBD1 or TRBD2 (5 bases each). This CDR3 comprises 13 residues. The V end was cut by 7 bases, the J end by 0 bases, with 10 bases between. The germline CDR1 and CDR2 sequences are SGHRS and YFSETQ. The CDR3 nucleotides read TGCGCCAGCGCCTGGGACCACCAAGAGACCCAGTACTTC. Translated, it gives CASAWDHQETQYF.

In this sample, this clonotype turned up a few times. The genes are TRBV5-1 and TRBJ2-3, with D unclear. The CDR3 contains 12 residues. Germline loops: CDR1 SGHRS, CDR2 YFSETQ. Trimming left V 4 bases short and J 6 bases short, with 9 bases between. The CDR3 sequence: CASSPPADTQYF. DNA for the CDR3: TGCGCCAGCAGCCCCCCAGCGGATACGCAGTATTTT.

This clonotype was counted between two and nine times. This chain connects TRBV7-2 to TRBJ2-1; no clear D gene. This CDR3 region has 12 residues. V shed 4 bases and J shed 7 bases, with 8 bases lying between them. Germline CDR1 reads SGHTA; CDR2 reads FQGNSA. For the CDR3, the DNA is TGTGCCAGCAGCTCAGGATGGAATGAGCAGTTCTTC. Residues: CASSSGWNEQFF.

CDR3 bases: TGTGCCAGCAGCATAGGCCCCTACCAGCCCCAGCATTTT. Protein product: CASSIGPYQPQHF. V and J are TRBV9 and TRBJ1-5; D remains unclear. Germline V CDR1 and CDR2: SGDLS, YYNGEE. This CDR3 is 13 amino acids long. The ends were cut back, 4 bases at V and 7 bases at J, with 12 bases in the middle. The whole variable domain, filled in from reference TRBV9 and TRBJ1-5, reads DSGVTQTPKHLITATGQRVTLRCSPRSGDLSVYWYQQSLDQGLQFLIQYYNGEERAKGNILERFSAQQFPDLHSELNLSSLELGDSALYFCASSIGPYQPQHFGDGTRLSIL.

Points on this clonotype: At one boundary the junction diverges from the germline segment, which might be a read error. This chain links TRBV7-7 with TRBJ2-5; no firm D call. The CDR3 runs to 13 residues. The germline CDR1 and CDR2 sequences are SSHAT and FNYEAQ (reference sequence). In DNA, the CDR3 is TGTGCTAGCAGCTTTGGGCCTCAGCGGACCCAGTACTTC. This translates into CASSFGPQRTQYF.

The table lists this clonotype with a few counts. This chain connects TRBV11-2 to TRBJ1-2; no clear D. The V end lost 5 bases, the J end lost 3 bases, and 16 bases lay between the germline ends. CDR3 length: 15 amino acids. Germline V gene lookup returns CDR1 SGHAT and CDR2 FQNNGV. CDR3 sequence (DNA): TGTGCCAGCAGCCGCGGACCGGGTGTGTACTATGGCTACACCTTC. Translating it yields CASSRGPGVYYGYTF.

This clonotype has a handful of counts. This CDR3 is CSAIVSQETQYF. In nucleotides, the CDR3 is TGCAGTGCTATAGTTAGTCAAGAGACCCAGTACTTC. This sequence joins TRBV20-1 and TRBJ2-5, with D unresolved. The CDR3 sequence is 12 residues long. The V end lost 4 bases, the J end lost 2 bases, and 8 bases lay between the germline ends. Germline CDR1 is DFQATT and CDR2 is SNEGSKA (reference sequence).

In its sample, this clonotype was seen many times. This rearrangement joins TRBV12-3 or TRBV12-4 to TRBJ2-5; the D is unclear. V was shortened by 5 bases and J by 0 bases, with 10 bases between the two germline ends. The CDR3 runs 14 residues. CDR3 protein: CASSPDGYQETQYF. The CDR3 DNA reads as TGTGCCAGCAGTCCGGACGGCTACCAAGAGACCCAGTACTTC.

The V call is TRBV20-1, the J call TRBJ2-3, with D possibly matching TRBD2 (6 bases). The CDR3 runs to 14 residues. Germline V lookup: CDR1 DFQATT, CDR2 SNEGSKA (reference sequence). V lost 5 bases and J lost 0, with 12 bases in between. Here the CDR3 reads CSAPRDSSTDTQYF. Written as DNA, the CDR3 is TGCAGTGCTCCCCGGGACTCAAGCACAGATACGCAGTATTTT.

V gene TRBV20-1 combines with J gene TRBJ1-5, with TRBD1 as a possible D gene (6 bases). Between the trimmed V and J ends, which lost 3 bases and 4 bases, there was a span of 16 bases. CDR3 length: 15 amino acids. Germline loops: CDR1 DFQATT, CDR2 SNEGSKA (reference sequence). In DNA, the CDR3 is TGCAGTGCTAGCACCGGACAGCAACAAAATCAGCCCCAGCATTTT. This encodes CSASTGQQQNQPQHF.

This clonotype was detected a few times. This chain joins TRBV5-1 and TRBJ1-1; no firm D call. The CDR3 length is 15 residues. Germline V gene sequence: CDR1 SGHRS, CDR2 YFSETQ. The ends were cut back, 1 base at V and 4 bases at J, with 14 bases in the middle. CDR3 residues: CASSLIPTGSTEAFF. The CDR3 nucleotides are TGCGCCAGCAGCTTGATTCCCACTGGGAGCACTGAAGCTTTCTTT.

The V call is TRBV20-1, the J call TRBJ2-6, with D unclear. The V end was cut by 3 bases, the J end by 2 bases, with 11 bases between. CDR3 length equals 15 residues. The V gene's germline CDR1 is DFQATT and CDR2 SNEGSKA (reference sequence). CDR3 sequence reads: CSASGSPAGANVLTF. The CDR3, as DNA: TGCAGTGCTAGTGGTTCTCCAGCTGGGGCCAACGTCCTGACTTTC.